The rows below give T cell receptor beta chains drawn from one sample of a study of cytomegalovirus exposure and HLA in healthy donors. Clones were read by immunoSEQ multiplex PCR, and TCRdb kept only the in-frame ones, dropping some. The table records more than 200,000 clones, around 76% of them present only once. The sequenced sample consisted of PBMCs. The receptors shown here come from a man between 40 and 49 years old in good health and CMV-seropositive. The CDR3 runs from the conserved cysteine through the conserved F or W.

J gene | V gene | CDR3 protein
TRBJ2-7 | TRBV10-1 | CASSIPGLALNEQYF
TRBJ1-2 | TRBV15 | CATSRAAGVNYGYTF
TRBJ2-2 | TRBV2 | CASSVGGPGELFF
TRBJ2-7 | TRBV5-6 | CASSPSGQAREQYF
TRBJ1-4 | TRBV6-5 | CASRTSGGKLFF
TRBJ1-2 | TRBV27 | CASSFIGQALGYTF
TRBJ2-5 | TRBV5-1 | CASSLGGRAGETQYF
TRBJ2-3 | TRBV5-6 | CASSWSREGTDTQYF
TRBJ1-1 | TRBV30 | CAWSKRTRTEKNTEAFF
TRBJ2-2 | TRBV4-2 | CASSLVRGGDGELFF
TRBJ1-2 | TRBV5-6 | CASSLTGLYGYTF
TRBJ1-2 | TRBV27 | CASSPDRVNYGYTF
TRBJ2-2 | TRBV9 | CASSVAAAGDTGELFF
TRBJ1-1 | TRBV19 | CASTRQGRFTEAFF
TRBJ1-2 | TRBV9 | CASSVAPQNYGYTF
TRBJ2-1 | TRBV5-6 | CASSFGVMSRQFF
TRBJ2-1 | TRBV9 | CASSPWGSGRSNEQFF
TRBJ2-1 | TRBV5-8 | CASITTNTLGLADNEQFF
TRBJ1-4 | TRBV2 | CASSAGLGSATNEKLFF
TRBJ1-4 | TRBV4-1 | CASSQDTGTLIGKLFF
TRBJ2-2 | TRBV4-1 | CASSHRDRDTGELFF
TRBJ2-3 | TRBV5-6 | CASSVDRGEDTQYF
TRBJ2-1 | TRBV6-4 | CASSVGASNEQFF
TRBJ2-1 | TRBV27 | CASSKSLAGVGGEQFF
TRBJ2-2 | TRBV7-8 | CASSSGLPNTGELFF
TRBJ2-5 | TRBV7-7 | CASSLVGDGETQYF
TRBJ1-1 | TRBV29-1 | CSVESPTGARTEAFF
TRBJ2-7 | TRBV30 | CAWSARDRVYEQYF
TRBJ2-1 | TRBV18 | CASSPGLRGGVYNEQFF
TRBJ2-3 | TRBV19 | CASSPYRGTDTQYF
TRBJ2-2 | TRBV5-4 | CASSLVQGANTGELFF
TRBJ1-1 | TRBV7-9 | CASSLGGDRGGTEAFF
TRBJ1-1 | TRBV5-5 | CASSFGPGGEAFF
TRBJ1-2 | TRBV7-9 | CASSLDSIYGYTF
TRBJ2-1 | TRBV11-3 | CASSLPAGEQFF
TRBJ2-1 | TRBV23-1 | CASRQPILKRGNEQFF
TRBJ2-1 | TRBV25-1 | CASSGRDGYNEQFF
TRBJ2-3 | TRBV10-1 | CASSESLAGGNTDTQYF
TRBJ2-7 | TRBV7-2 | CASSGRTGYEQYF
TRBJ2-5 | TRBV7-9 | CASSLAQQGAETQYF
TRBJ1-5 | TRBV30 | CAWSVRGAQPQHF
TRBJ2-5 | TRBV18 | CASSRRTGQETQYF
TRBJ2-3 | TRBV7-7 | CASSSYDSADTQYF
TRBJ1-2 | TRBV29-1 | CSVDGKGANYGYTF
TRBJ1-4 | TRBV5-1 | CASSQQGNEKLFF
TRBJ1-2 | TRBV5-1 | CASSLWPTGGYGYTF
TRBJ1-2 | TRBV6-5 | CASSSWTDLYGYTF
TRBJ2-1 | TRBV29-1 | CSVASQNEQFF
TRBJ2-1 | TRBV11-3 | CASSPRAQGAKGANEQFF
TRBJ1-2 | TRBV19 | CASTDRLYGYTF
TRBJ1-5 | TRBV19 | CASRTEGAGNQPQHF
TRBJ1-1 | TRBV11-1 | CASSGRQGTEAFF
TRBJ2-2 | TRBV7-7 | CASSLAGATGELFF
TRBJ1-1 | TRBV29-1 | CSVTRDRNTEAFF
TRBJ2-7 | TRBV7-8 | CASSLKPGTIYEQYF
TRBJ2-1 | TRBV30 | CAWSVLAGEVNEQFF
TRBJ2-1 | TRBV2 | CASIGLAGKIYNEQFF
TRBJ2-5 | TRBV2 | CASSEDQVEETQYF
TRBJ2-2 | TRBV7-2 | CASGVAGGSSGELFF